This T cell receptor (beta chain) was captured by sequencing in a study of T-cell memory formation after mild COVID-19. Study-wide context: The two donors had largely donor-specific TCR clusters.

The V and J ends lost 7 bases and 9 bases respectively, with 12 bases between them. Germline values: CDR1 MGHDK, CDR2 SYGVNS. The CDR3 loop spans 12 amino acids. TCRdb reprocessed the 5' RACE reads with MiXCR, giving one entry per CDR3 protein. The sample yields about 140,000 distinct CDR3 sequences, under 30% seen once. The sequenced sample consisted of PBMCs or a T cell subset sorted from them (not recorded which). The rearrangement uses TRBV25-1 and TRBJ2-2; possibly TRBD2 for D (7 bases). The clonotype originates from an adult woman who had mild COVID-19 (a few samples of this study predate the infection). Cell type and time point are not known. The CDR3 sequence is CASTLGGRELFF. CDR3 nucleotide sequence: TGTGCCAGCACCTTGGGGGGGCGGGAGCTGTTTTTT.